Following are 11 T cell receptor beta chains from one sample sequenced in a study of T-cell memory formation after mild COVID-19. MiXCR, applied by TCRdb to the 5' RACE reads, yields one record per CDR3 protein. The table shows 470,000 or so distinct CDR3 sequences, with roughly 18% occurring only once. The sequenced sample consisted of PBMCs or a T cell subset sorted from them (not recorded which). The receptors were gathered from an adult woman who had mild COVID-19 (a few samples of this study predate the infection). Cell type and time point are not known.

In this sample, this clonotype turned up a few times. This chain connects TRBV7-2 to TRBJ2-2; D assignment may be TRBD1 or TRBD2 (6 bases each). Per the germline V gene, CDR1 is SGHTA and CDR2 is FQGNSA. V lost 5 bases and J lost 4, with 14 bases in between. The CDR3 totals 15 residues. CDR3 DNA sequence: TGTGCCAGCAGCAGTGACAGGAGGGGCACCGGGGAGCTGTTTTTT. Translated, it gives CASSSDRRGTGELFF.

This clonotype was counted between two and nine times. The chain recombines TRBV7-2 with TRBJ2-1; no firm D call. The CDR3 loop spans 17 amino acids. The V end lost 1 base, the J end lost 2 bases, and 15 bases lay between the germline ends. The V gene's germline CDR1 is SGHTA and CDR2 FQGNSA. The CDR3 bases are TGTGCCAGCAGCTTAGTGCCCCCTCAACCCACCTACAATGAGCAGTTCTTC. Translation gives CASSLVPPQPTYNEQFF.

This clonotype was seen more than once but under ten times. The chain is built from TRBV5-1 and TRBJ2-1, with D maybe TRBD2 (6 bases). With 4 bases removed from V and 0 bases from J, the gap between germline ends came to 17 bases. Per germline, CDR1 SGHRS and CDR2 YFSETQ. CDR3 length: 17 residues. This CDR3 is CASSPGWDGGSYNEQFF. As DNA, the CDR3 is TGCGCCAGCAGCCCGGGATGGGACGGGGGCTCCTACAATGAGCAGTTCTTC. The entire variable domain, with the rest obtained from reference TRBV5-1 and TRBJ2-1, is as follows: KAGVTQTPRYLIKTRGQQVTLSCSPISGHRSVSWYQQTPGQGLQFLFEYFSETQRNKGNFPGRFSGRQFSNSRSEMNVSTLELGDSALYLCASSPGWDGGSYNEQFFGPGTRLTVL.

The chain couples TRBV6-1 to TRBJ2-3, with 7 bases identical to TRBD1. The length of the CDR3 is 15 residues. Trimming cost V 1 base and J 3 bases; bases outside gene matches: 4. CDR1 is MNHNS, CDR2 SASEGT, per germline. The CDR3 loop reads CASSEGRGWTDTQYF. The CDR3 DNA reads TGTGCCAGCAGTGAAGGCAGGGGGTGGACAGATACGCAGTATTTT.

This clonotype was observed a handful of times. This chain joins TRBV7-3 and TRBJ2-2, with 9 bases lining up with TRBD2. This CDR3 has 14 amino acids. Germline CDR1 is SGHTA and CDR2 is FQGTGA. The ends lost 4 bases at V and 6 bases at J; junction bases unmatched: 3. The DNA of the CDR3 is TGTGCCAGCAGCTCCGGGACTAGCTCCGGGGAGCTGTTTTTT. It codes for CASSSGTSSGELFF.

The V and J genes are TRBV20-1 and TRBJ2-7; D might be TRBD2 (6 bases). V was shortened by 2 bases and J by 0 bases, with 14 bases between the two germline ends. Germline assignment: CDR1 DFQATT and CDR2 SNEGSKA (reference sequence). The CDR3 runs 15 residues. The CDR3 DNA reads as TGCAGTGCTAGACTTCGGGGGACTTCCTCCTACGAGCAGTACTTC. Its translation is CSARLRGTSSYEQYF.

This clonotype was detected only a few times. The gene calls are TRBV5-1 and TRBJ2-5; weak D call: TRBD2 (5 bases). With 4 bases removed from V and 2 bases from J, the gap between germline ends came to 15 bases. Per the germline V gene, CDR1 is SGHRS and CDR2 is YFSETQ. The CDR3 has 15 amino acids. CDR3 amino acids: CASSLNSGGQETQYF. In DNA form, the CDR3 reads TGCGCCAGCAGCCTTAACAGCGGCGGTCAAGAGACCCAGTACTTC.

J is TRBJ2-7 and V is TRBV12-3 or TRBV12-4; D uncertain. V was clipped by 3 bases and J by 2 bases, with 11 bases between them. The CDR3 contains 14 residues. CDR3 residues: CASSFLDLTYEQYF. The DNA of the CDR3 is TGTGCCAGCAGTTTTTTGGACCTAACCTACGAGCAGTACTTC.

This clonotype has a count of ten or more. CDR3 coding DNA: TGCGCCAGCACCTATACAGCGGGAAGCCCCTCCTACGAGCAGTACTTC. Residues: CASTYTAGSPSYEQYF. The rearrangement links TRBV5-1 to TRBJ2-7; TRBD2 agrees at 7 bases. Germline V gene lookup returns CDR1 SGHRS and CDR2 YFSETQ. The CDR3 spans 16 residues. The ends lost 6 bases at V and 0 bases at J; junction bases unmatched: 12.

This clonotype showed up just a few times. The chain combines TRBV12-3 or TRBV12-4 with TRBJ2-3, with D perhaps TRBD2 (6 bases). This CDR3 contains 16 residues. The germline V and J ends were trimmed by 5 bases and 1 base, with 16 bases remaining between them. CDR3 in amino acids: CASSTSYRRGTDTQYF. In DNA, the CDR3 is TGTGCCAGCAGTACCAGCTACCGGAGGGGCACAGATACGCAGTATTTT.

This clonotype was counted ten times or more. This chain joins TRBV7-8 and TRBJ2-1, with 13 positions matching TRBD2. This CDR3 is 17 amino acids long. Looked up from germline, CDR1 is SGHVS and CDR2 is FQNEAQ. Losses at the gene ends were 4 bases for V and 9 bases for J; bases not matched to a gene: 12. The CDR3 nucleotides are TGTGCCAGCAGCTCCCCCTTCACTAGCGGGGGGGCGTTTGAGCAGTTCTTC. Its protein is CASSSPFTSGGAFEQFF.